This TCR beta chain derives from a study of T cells in Graves' hyperthyroidism and ophthalmopathy. On the study more broadly: Before any treatment, at initial diagnosis, peripheral blood was collected.

TCR beta CDR3 regions were amplified from RNA transcripts. The primer set for the first-round RT-PCR of the TCR CDR3 was HTBI. TCRdb ran MiXCR on the multiplex PCR reads and lists one entry per CDR3 protein. The top ten hold 7.9% of the sample, which has around 300,000 distinct CDR3 sequences, approximately 13% seen once. Between the trimmed V and J ends, which lost 6 bases and 0 bases, there was a span of 6 bases. The CDR3 has 12 residues. Germline-derived CDR1 and CDR2 are MNHEY and SMNVEV (reference sequence). Hyperthyroidism of Graves' type that showed no ophthalmopathy progression within 18 months was stable. Fresh 10 ml peripheral blood yielded PBMCs.

Sequencing was carried out using blood. The clonotype originates from a woman between 40 and 50 years old with Graves' hyperthyroidism. The chain has TRBV27 and TRBJ2-7, with D unclear. The CDR3 coding sequence is TGTGCCAGCAGCACCTACTCCTACGAGCAGTACTTC. Amino acids: CASSTYSYEQYF.